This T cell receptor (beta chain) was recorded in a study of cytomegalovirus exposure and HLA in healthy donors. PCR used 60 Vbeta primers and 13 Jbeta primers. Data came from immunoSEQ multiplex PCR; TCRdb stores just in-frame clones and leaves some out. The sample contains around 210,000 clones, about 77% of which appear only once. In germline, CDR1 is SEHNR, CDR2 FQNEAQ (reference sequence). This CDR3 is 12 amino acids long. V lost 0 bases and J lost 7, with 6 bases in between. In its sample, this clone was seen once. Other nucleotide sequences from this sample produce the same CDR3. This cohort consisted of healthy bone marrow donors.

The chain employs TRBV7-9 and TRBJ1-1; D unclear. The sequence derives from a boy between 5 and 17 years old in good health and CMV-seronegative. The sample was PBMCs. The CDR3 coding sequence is TGTGCCAGCAGCTTAGCGGTCAGTGAAGCTTTCTTT. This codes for CASSLAVSEAFF.